Listed below are T cell receptor beta chains from one sample, sequenced in a study of T cell responses to AZD1222 COVID-19 vaccine. Using immunoSEQ multiplex PCR, the repertoire was profiled, and TCRdb retains in-frame clones only, with some absent. The sample carries about 140,000 clones, roughly 92% recorded once. The source was peripheral blood, collected on day 0 of AZD1222 vaccination. These receptors originate from an adult in good health. The conserved cysteine and the conserved F or W are not part of the CDR3 here. A D gene is named only where the DNA matches it firmly.

v_call: TRBV7-9; d_call: TRBD2; j_call: TRBJ2-5; cdr3_aa: ASSSPPAGAATQY
v_call: TRBV13; d_call: TRBD1; j_call: TRBJ1-6; cdr3_aa: ASSVGQYNSPLH
v_call: TRBV2; d_call: TRBD1; j_call: TRBJ2-1; cdr3_aa: ASRDRGLWRF
v_call: TRBV3-1/TRBV3-2; d_call: TRBD1; j_call: TRBJ2-7; cdr3_aa: ASSQEGTAYEQY
v_call: TRBV3-1/TRBV3-2; d_call: -; j_call: TRBJ2-1; cdr3_aa: ASSHLSYNEQF
v_call: TRBV11-2; d_call: -; j_call: TRBJ2-2; cdr3_aa: ASSSRQGNTGELF
v_call: TRBV6-4; d_call: TRBD2; j_call: TRBJ2-7; cdr3_aa: ARTLDRTSSYEQY
v_call: TRBV5-1; d_call: TRBD2; j_call: TRBJ2-7; cdr3_aa: ASSLVRGENPYEQY
v_call: TRBV27; d_call: TRBD1; j_call: TRBJ2-3; cdr3_aa: ASSTAGTGVDTQY
v_call: TRBV5-1; d_call: -; j_call: TRBJ1-4; cdr3_aa: ASRKDNSYEKLF
v_call: TRBV7-9; d_call: TRBD1; j_call: TRBJ2-4; cdr3_aa: ASSTGGIQY
v_call: TRBV7-2; d_call: TRBD1; j_call: TRBJ2-4; cdr3_aa: ASSPDRAGKNIQY
v_call: TRBV12-3/TRBV12-4; d_call: -; j_call: TRBJ2-7; cdr3_aa: ASSFSETYEQY
v_call: TRBV19; d_call: -; j_call: TRBJ2-1; cdr3_aa: AGSRPRGYEQF
v_call: TRBV28; d_call: -; j_call: TRBJ2-2; cdr3_aa: ASSFIGNTGELF
v_call: TRBV10-3; d_call: -; j_call: TRBJ2-5; cdr3_aa: AISDWTEEETQY
v_call: TRBV28; d_call: -; j_call: TRBJ1-4; cdr3_aa: ASSEGRANEKLF
v_call: TRBV3-1/TRBV3-2; d_call: TRBD1; j_call: TRBJ1-2; cdr3_aa: ASSHYGQGTSGYGYT
v_call: TRBV28; d_call: -; j_call: TRBJ2-7; cdr3_aa: ASSLLASDEQY
v_call: TRBV28; d_call: -; j_call: TRBJ2-5; cdr3_aa: ASSLSTAQETQY
v_call: TRBV6-1; d_call: -; j_call: TRBJ2-7; cdr3_aa: ASSERLGTTYEQY
v_call: TRBV5-4; d_call: -; j_call: TRBJ2-1; cdr3_aa: ASSSGTPDNEQF
v_call: TRBV5-8; d_call: -; j_call: TRBJ1-2; cdr3_aa: ASTKHDSPYGYT
v_call: TRBV13; d_call: -; j_call: TRBJ1-6; cdr3_aa: ASSPLRGAGSPLH
v_call: TRBV7-9; d_call: -; j_call: TRBJ1-5; cdr3_aa: ASSLLDQPQH
v_call: TRBV10-2; d_call: -; j_call: TRBJ2-2; cdr3_aa: ASRTTTGELF
v_call: TRBV5-6; d_call: -; j_call: TRBJ2-5; cdr3_aa: ASSLASGVIGGTQY
v_call: TRBV6-6; d_call: -; j_call: TRBJ2-7; cdr3_aa: ASRPTKVYEQY
v_call: TRBV5-1; d_call: -; j_call: TRBJ1-1; cdr3_aa: ASSLEFQSTEAF
v_call: TRBV6-5; d_call: -; j_call: TRBJ2-3; cdr3_aa: ASSYSIASSTDTQY
v_call: TRBV2; d_call: TRBD1; j_call: TRBJ1-5; cdr3_aa: ASSEEGQLNQPQH
v_call: TRBV6-2/TRBV6-3; d_call: TRBD1; j_call: TRBJ1-2; cdr3_aa: ASSFDRAAGYT
v_call: TRBV7-8; d_call: TRBD1; j_call: TRBJ2-2; cdr3_aa: ASSRDRGPPGELF
v_call: TRBV7-2; d_call: -; j_call: TRBJ1-1; cdr3_aa: ASSFGRNTEAF
v_call: TRBV5-1; d_call: -; j_call: TRBJ1-3; cdr3_aa: ASSLGLTSGNTIY
v_call: TRBV18; d_call: -; j_call: TRBJ1-4; cdr3_aa: ASSPGQSNEKLF